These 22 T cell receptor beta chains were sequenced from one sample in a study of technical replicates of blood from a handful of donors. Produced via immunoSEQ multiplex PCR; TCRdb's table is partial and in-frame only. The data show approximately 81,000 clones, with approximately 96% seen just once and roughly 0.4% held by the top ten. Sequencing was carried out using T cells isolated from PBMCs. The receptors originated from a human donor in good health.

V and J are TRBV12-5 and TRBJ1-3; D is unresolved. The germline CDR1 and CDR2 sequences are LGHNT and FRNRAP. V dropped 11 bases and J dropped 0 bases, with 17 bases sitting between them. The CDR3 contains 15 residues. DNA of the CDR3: TGTGCTTCTAGTGGCGCTGGGAGCTCTGGAAACACCATATATTTT. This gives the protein CASSGAGSSGNTIYF.

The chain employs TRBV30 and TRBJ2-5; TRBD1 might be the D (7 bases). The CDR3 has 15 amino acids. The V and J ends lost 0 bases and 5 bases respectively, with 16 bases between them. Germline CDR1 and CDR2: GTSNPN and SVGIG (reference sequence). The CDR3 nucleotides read TGTGCCTGGAGTGTAGTGCCAGGGGGGAGGGAGACCCAGTACTTC. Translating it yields CAWSVVPGGRETQYF.

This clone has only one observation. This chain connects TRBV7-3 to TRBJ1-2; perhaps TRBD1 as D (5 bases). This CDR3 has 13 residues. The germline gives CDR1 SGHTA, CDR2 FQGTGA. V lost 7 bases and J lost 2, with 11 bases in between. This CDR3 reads CASTGEGNYGYTF. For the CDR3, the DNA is TGTGCCAGCACGGGGGAAGGCAACTATGGCTACACCTTC. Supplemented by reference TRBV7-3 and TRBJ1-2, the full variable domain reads GAGVSQTPSNKVTEKGKYVELRCDPISGHTALYWYRQSLGQGPEFLIYFQGTGAADDSGLPNDRFFAVRPEGSVSTLKIQRTERGDSAVYLCASTGEGNYGYTFGSGTRLTVV.

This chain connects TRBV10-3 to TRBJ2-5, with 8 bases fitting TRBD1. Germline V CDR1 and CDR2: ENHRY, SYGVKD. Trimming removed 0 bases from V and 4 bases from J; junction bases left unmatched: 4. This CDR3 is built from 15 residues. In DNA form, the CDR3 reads TGTGCCATCAGTGAGTCCAGGGGGCGCGGAGAGACCCAGTACTTC. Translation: CAISESRGRGETQYF.

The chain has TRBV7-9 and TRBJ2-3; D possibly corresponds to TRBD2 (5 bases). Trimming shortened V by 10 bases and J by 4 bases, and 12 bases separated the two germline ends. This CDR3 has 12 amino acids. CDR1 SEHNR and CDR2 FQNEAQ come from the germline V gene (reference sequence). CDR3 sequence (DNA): TGTGCCACCATGGGAGAGGCAGATACGCAGTATTTT. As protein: CATMGEADTQYF.

The CDR3 coding sequence is TGTGCCAGCAGTCTTGCGGGATCGATTGCTAGCGGCTACACCTTC. This codes for CASSLAGSIASGYTF. The chain is built from TRBV7-8 and TRBJ1-2, with no clear D. CDR1 is SGHVS, CDR2 FQNEAQ, per germline. This CDR3 is 15 amino acids long. Between the trimmed V and J ends, which lost 6 bases and 8 bases, there was a span of 22 bases. Combining the CDR3 with reference TRBV7-8 and TRBJ1-2 gives the whole variable domain GAGVSQSPRYKVAKRGQDVALRCDPISGHVSLFWYQQALGQGPEFLTYFQNEAQLDKSGLPSDRFFAERPEGSVSTLKIQRTQQEDSAVYLCASSLAGSIASGYTFGSGTRLTVV.

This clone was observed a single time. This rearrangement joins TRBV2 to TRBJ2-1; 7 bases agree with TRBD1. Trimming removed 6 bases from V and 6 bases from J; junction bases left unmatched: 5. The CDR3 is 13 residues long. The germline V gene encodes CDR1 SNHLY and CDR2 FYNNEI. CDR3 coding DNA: TGTGCCAGCAGCACGACAGGGACCAATGAGCAGTTCTTC. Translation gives CASSTTGTNEQFF. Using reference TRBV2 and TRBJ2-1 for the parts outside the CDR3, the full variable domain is EPEVTQTPSHQVTQMGQEVILRCVPISNHLYFYWYRQILGQKVEFLVSFYNNEISEKSEIFDDQFSVERPDGSNFTLKIRSTKLEDSAMYFCASSTTGTNEQFFGPGTRLTVL.

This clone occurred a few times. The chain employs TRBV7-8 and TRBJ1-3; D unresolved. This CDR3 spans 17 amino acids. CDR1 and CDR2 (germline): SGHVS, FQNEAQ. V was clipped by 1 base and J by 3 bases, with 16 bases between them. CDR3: CASSLEFGLVLGNTIYF. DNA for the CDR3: TGTGCCAGCAGCTTAGAGTTCGGGTTAGTCCTTGGAAACACCATATATTTT. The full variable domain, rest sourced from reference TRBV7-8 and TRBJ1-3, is GAGVSQSPRYKVAKRGQDVALRCDPISGHVSLFWYQQALGQGPEFLTYFQNEAQLDKSGLPSDRFFAERPEGSVSTLKIQRTQQEDSAVYLCASSLEFGLVLGNTIYFGEGSWLTVV.

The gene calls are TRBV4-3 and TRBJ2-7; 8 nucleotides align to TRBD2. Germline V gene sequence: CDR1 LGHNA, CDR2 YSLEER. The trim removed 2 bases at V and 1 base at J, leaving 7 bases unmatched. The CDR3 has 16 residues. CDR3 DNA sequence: TGCGCCAGCAGCCAATCCTGGACTAGCACATCCTACGAGCAGTACTTC. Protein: CASSQSWTSTSYEQYF.

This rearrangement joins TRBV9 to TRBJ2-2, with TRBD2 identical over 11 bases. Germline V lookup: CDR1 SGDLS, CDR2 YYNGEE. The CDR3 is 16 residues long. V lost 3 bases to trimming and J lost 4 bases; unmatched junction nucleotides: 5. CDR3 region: CASSAVLAGVTGELFF. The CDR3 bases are TGTGCCAGCAGCGCAGTACTAGCGGGAGTCACCGGGGAGCTGTTTTTT.

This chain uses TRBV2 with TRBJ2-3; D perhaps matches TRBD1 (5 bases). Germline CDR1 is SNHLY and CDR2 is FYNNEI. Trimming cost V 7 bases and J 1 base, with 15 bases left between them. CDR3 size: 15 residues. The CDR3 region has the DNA TGTGCCAGCACCTTTGGACAAGCCGGCACAGATACGCAGTATTTT. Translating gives CASTFGQAGTDTQYF.

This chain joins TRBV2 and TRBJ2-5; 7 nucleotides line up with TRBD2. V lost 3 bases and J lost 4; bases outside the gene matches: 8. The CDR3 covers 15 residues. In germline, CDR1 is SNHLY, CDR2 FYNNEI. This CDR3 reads CASSDWARELETQYF. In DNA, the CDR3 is TGTGCCAGCAGTGACTGGGCGCGGGAGCTAGAGACCCAGTACTTC.

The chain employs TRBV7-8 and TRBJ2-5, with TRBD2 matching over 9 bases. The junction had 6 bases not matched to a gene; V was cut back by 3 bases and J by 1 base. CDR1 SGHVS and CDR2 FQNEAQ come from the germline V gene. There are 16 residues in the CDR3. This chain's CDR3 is CASSFVLAGFQETQYF. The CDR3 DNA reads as TGTGCCAGCAGCTTTGTGCTAGCGGGATTCCAAGAGACCCAGTACTTC.

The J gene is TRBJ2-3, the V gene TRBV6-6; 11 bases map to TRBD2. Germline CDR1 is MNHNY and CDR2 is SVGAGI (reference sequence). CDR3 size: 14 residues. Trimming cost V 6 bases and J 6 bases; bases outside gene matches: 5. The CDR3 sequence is CASSGTSGGDTQYF. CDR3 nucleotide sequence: TGTGCCAGCAGCGGGACTAGCGGTGGGGATACGCAGTATTTT.

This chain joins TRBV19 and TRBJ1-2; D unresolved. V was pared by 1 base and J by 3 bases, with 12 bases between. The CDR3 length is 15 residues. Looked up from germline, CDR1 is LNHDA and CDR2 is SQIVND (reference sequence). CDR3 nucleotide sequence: TGTGCCAGTAGTATAGGCCCTTCGGGGTACTATGGCTACACCTTC. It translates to CASSIGPSGYYGYTF.

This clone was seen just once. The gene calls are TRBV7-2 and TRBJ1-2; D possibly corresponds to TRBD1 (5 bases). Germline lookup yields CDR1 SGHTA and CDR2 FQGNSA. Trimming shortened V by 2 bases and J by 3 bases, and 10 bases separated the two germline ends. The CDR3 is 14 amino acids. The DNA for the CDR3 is TGTGCCAGCAGCTTACGCCCGGGGGACTATGGCTACACCTTC. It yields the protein CASSLRPGDYGYTF.

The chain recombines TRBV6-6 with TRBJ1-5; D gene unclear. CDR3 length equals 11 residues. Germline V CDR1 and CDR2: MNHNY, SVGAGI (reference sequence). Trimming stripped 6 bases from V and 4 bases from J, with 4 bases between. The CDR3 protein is CASRENQPQHF. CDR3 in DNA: TGTGCCAGCAGGGAGAATCAGCCCCAGCATTTT.

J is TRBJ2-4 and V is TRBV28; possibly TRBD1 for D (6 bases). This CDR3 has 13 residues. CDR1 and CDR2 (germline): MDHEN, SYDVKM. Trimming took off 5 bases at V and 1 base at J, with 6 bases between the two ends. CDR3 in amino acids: CASSQGAKNIQYF. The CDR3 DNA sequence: TGTGCCAGCAGTCAGGGGGCCAAAAACATTCAGTACTTC.

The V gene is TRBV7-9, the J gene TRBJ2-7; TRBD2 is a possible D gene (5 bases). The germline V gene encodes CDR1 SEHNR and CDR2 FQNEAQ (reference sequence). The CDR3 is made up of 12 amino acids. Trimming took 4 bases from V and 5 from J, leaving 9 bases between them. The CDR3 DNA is TGTGCCAGCAGCTCAACTAGAAACGAGCAGTACTTC. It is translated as CASSSTRNEQYF.

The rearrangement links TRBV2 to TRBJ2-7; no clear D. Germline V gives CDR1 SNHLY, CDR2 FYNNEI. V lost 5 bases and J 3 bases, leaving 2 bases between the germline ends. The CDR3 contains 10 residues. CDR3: CASSHYEQYF. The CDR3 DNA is TGTGCCAGCAGTCACTACGAGCAGTACTTC. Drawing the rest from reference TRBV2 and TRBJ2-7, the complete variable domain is EPEVTQTPSHQVTQMGQEVILRCVPISNHLYFYWYRQILGQKVEFLVSFYNNEISEKSEIFDDQFSVERPDGSNFTLKIRSTKLEDSAMYFCASSHYEQYFGPGTRLTVT.

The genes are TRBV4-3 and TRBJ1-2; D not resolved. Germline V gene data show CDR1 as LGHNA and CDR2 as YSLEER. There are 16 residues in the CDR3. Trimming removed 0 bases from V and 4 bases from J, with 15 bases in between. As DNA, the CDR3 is TGCGCCAGCAGCCAAGATGGTAGTCGGGCGGGCTATGGCTACACCTTC. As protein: CASSQDGSRAGYGYTF.

In nucleotides, the CDR3 is TGTGCCAGCAGCTCTGGGACAGGGCTTCTCGATCAGCCCCAGCATTTT. Protein product: CASSSGTGLLDQPQHF. This chain links TRBV7-9 with TRBJ1-5; 9 positions agree with TRBD1. There are 16 residues in the CDR3. From germline, CDR1 is SEHNR and CDR2 FQNEAQ (reference sequence). V was clipped by 4 bases and J by 5 bases; unmatched bases: 9.